One sample yielded the 3 T cell receptor beta chains listed below, sequenced in a study of OX40 agonist ivuxolimab in advanced cancers. Assay used: immunoSEQ multiplex PCR; TCRdb lists only in-frame clones, some missing. The repertoire consists of about 62,000 clones, with around 74% occurring once and the leading ten covering roughly a tenth. The input for sequencing was CD4+ or CD8+ T cells sorted from blood, taken in a trial of the OX40 agonist ivuxolimab. Source of these receptors: an adult with an advanced solid tumor such as melanoma, head and neck, liver or kidney cancer.

The chain carries TRBV7-9 and TRBJ1-2; TRBD1 is a possible D gene (6 bases). V shed 1 base and J shed 9 bases, with 18 bases lying between them. Per the germline V gene, CDR1 is SEHNR and CDR2 is FQNEAQ (reference sequence). The CDR3 loop spans 15 amino acids. For the CDR3, the DNA is TGTGCCAGCAGCTTAGGGAGCGACGGGGGGCGAAGCTACACCTTC. It specifies CASSLGSDGGRSYTF.

This clone is medium-sized. The gene calls are TRBV15 and TRBJ2-3; D may be TRBD1 (5 bases). Looked up from germline, CDR1 is LNHNV and CDR2 is YYDKDF (reference sequence). Trimming removed 5 bases at V and 4 bases at J, with 13 bases between. The CDR3 is 14 amino acids. In nucleotides, the CDR3 is TGTGCCACCAGCTCCCTCGACAGTTCAGATACGCAGTATTTT. Amino acids: CATSSLDSSDTQYF.

The chain has TRBV6-5 and TRBJ1-1; D call uncertain. The CDR3 runs 15 residues. Germline CDR1 reads MNHEY; CDR2 reads SVGAGI. The V end was cut by 0 bases, the J end by 4 bases, with 12 bases between. The CDR3 bases are TGTGCCAGCAGTTACTCGATTAATACGGGCACTGAAGCTTTCTTT. Its translation: CASSYSINTGTEAFF.